What follows are 12 T cell receptor beta chains derived from one specimen sequenced in a study of T cell responses to AZD1222 COVID-19 vaccine. Produced via immunoSEQ multiplex PCR; TCRdb's table is partial and in-frame only. The sample holds about 120,000 clones, 92% seen once. Material: peripheral blood, obtained on day 0 of AZD1222 vaccination. The receptors come from an adult in good health.

This rearrangement joins TRBV7-2 to TRBJ1-5, with D perhaps TRBD1 (5 bases). The CDR3 is made up of 13 amino acids. The ends were cut back, 6 bases at V and 4 bases at J, with 10 bases in the middle. Germline-derived CDR1 and CDR2 are SGHTA and FQGNSA. The DNA of the CDR3 is TGTGCCAGCAGACCCGGGGGTAATCAGCCCCAGCATTTT. Translation gives CASRPGGNQPQHF.

The chain employs TRBV6-6 and TRBJ1-2, with 9 bases fitting TRBD1. CDR1 MNHNY and CDR2 SVGAGI come from the germline V gene (reference sequence). This CDR3 is built from 15 residues. Trimming cost V 6 bases and J 3 bases; bases outside gene matches: 8. CDR3 in amino acids: CASRTGDRDDYGYTF. In nucleotides, the CDR3 is TGTGCCAGCAGAACTGGGGACAGGGACGACTATGGCTACACCTTC.

The V gene is TRBV4-1, the J gene TRBJ2-7, with 8 nucleotides matching TRBD1. Per germline, CDR1 MGHRA and CDR2 YSYEKL. V gave up 5 bases and J gave up 3 bases; unmatched junction bases: 3. This CDR3 spans 13 amino acids. The DNA for the CDR3 is TGCGCCAGCAGCACCGGACAGGGCTACGAGCAGTACTTC. This codes for CASSTGQGYEQYF.

The rearrangement joins TRBV7-2 to TRBJ1-1; D uncertain. Germline V gene data show CDR1 as SGHTA and CDR2 as FQGNSA. CDR3 length equals 13 residues. Trimming shortened V by 1 base and J by 10 bases, and 13 bases separated the two germline ends. In DNA, the CDR3 is TGTGCCAGCAGCTTAGATCCGGGATCGGGAGCTTTCTTT. This gives the protein CASSLDPGSGAFF.

The CDR3 spells CASSVASQNTEAFF. Written as DNA, the CDR3 is TGTGCCAGCAGCGTAGCTTCCCAGAACACTGAAGCTTTCTTT. The J gene is TRBJ1-1, the V gene TRBV9, with D unclear. V lost 0 bases and J 1 base, leaving 7 bases between the germline ends. The CDR3 is 14 amino acids. Germline lookup yields CDR1 SGDLS and CDR2 YYNGEE. Together with reference TRBV9 and TRBJ1-1, the CDR3 gives the full variable domain: DSGVTQTPKHLITATGQRVTLRCSPRSGDLSVYWYQQSLDQGLQFLIQYYNGEERAKGNILERFSAQQFPDLHSELNLSSLELGDSALYFCASSVASQNTEAFFGQGTRLTVV.

The gene calls are TRBV27 and TRBJ1-2; D possibly corresponds to TRBD1 (6 bases). V was trimmed by 3 bases and J by 1 base, leaving 18 bases between them. CDR3 length equals 17 residues. Germline V CDR1 and CDR2: MNHEY, SMNVEV (reference sequence). CDR3 coding DNA: TGTGCCAGCAGTTTGGGGGGGGGCTTTCCCCTTAACTATGGCTACACCTTC. This gives the protein CASSLGGGFPLNYGYTF.

The rearrangement joins TRBV28 to TRBJ2-2, with a weak D call TRBD2 (6 bases). The CDR3 is 14 amino acids. Germline CDR1 reads MDHEN; CDR2 reads SYDVKM. The germline V and J ends were trimmed by 2 bases and 7 bases, with 11 bases remaining between them. In DNA form, the CDR3 reads TGTGCCAGCAGTTTAGGGGGGTACGGCGGGGAGCTGTTTTTT. It yields the protein CASSLGGYGGELFF.

The genes are TRBV14 and TRBJ2-7, with D maybe TRBD2 (5 bases). Germline-derived CDR1 and CDR2 are SGHDN and FVKESK. V lost 4 bases, J lost 5 bases, and 21 bases lay in between. This CDR3 is 16 amino acids long. The CDR3 coding sequence is TGTGCCAGCAGCCCTCGAGGGCTCTTACCGCCCAACGAGCAGTACTTC. Its protein is CASSPRGLLPPNEQYF. The whole variable domain, remainder taken from reference TRBV14 and TRBJ2-7, is EAGVTQFPSHSVIEKGQTVTLRCDPISGHDNLYWYRRVMGKEIKFLLHFVKESKQDESGMPNNRFLAERTGGTYSTLKVQPAELEDSGVYFCASSPRGLLPPNEQYFGPGTRLTVT.

This clone has a single count. The chain employs TRBV3-1 (or the pseudogene TRBV3-2) and TRBJ2-7; 8 bases are a match to TRBD1. CDR3 size: 15 residues. After removal of 1 base from V and 3 bases from J, the junction contained 5 bases not matched to a gene. The germline V gene has CDR1 LGHDT and CDR2 YNNKEL (reference sequence). The CDR3 nucleotides read TGTGCCAGCAGCCAAGGTGGAGGACAGGGCTACGAGCAGTACTTC. It yields the protein CASSQGGGQGYEQYF.

CDR3 nucleotides: TGTGCCAGCAGCCGGGGCAGCGGGGGGAGCCAAGAGACCCAGTACTTC. Its protein product is CASSRGSGGSQETQYF. V gene TRBV7-8 combines with J gene TRBJ2-5, with 9 bases lining up with TRBD2. This CDR3 region has 16 residues. V shed 5 bases, J shed 1 base, and the junction held 8 bases outside the gene matches. Germline lookup yields CDR1 SGHVS and CDR2 FQNEAQ. The variable domain in full, with the rest retrieved from reference TRBV7-8 and TRBJ2-5, is GAGVSQSPRYKVAKRGQDVALRCDPISGHVSLFWYQQALGQGPEFLTYFQNEAQLDKSGLPSDRFFAERPEGSVSTLKIQRTQQEDSAVYLCASSRGSGGSQETQYFGPGTRLLVL.

V and J are TRBV5-1 and TRBJ1-2; D ambiguous. Trimming removed 2 bases at V and 8 bases at J, with 10 bases between. Germline CDR1 and CDR2: SGHRS and YFSETQ. There are 12 residues in the CDR3. CDR3 loop: CASSLNRWGYTF. For the CDR3, the DNA is TGCGCCAGCAGCTTAAACCGGTGGGGCTACACCTTC.

The chain recombines TRBV5-4 with TRBJ2-6; possibly TRBD2 for D (5 bases). CDR3 length: 17 amino acids. V was pared by 4 bases and J by 0 bases, with 14 bases between. Germline CDR1 and CDR2: SGHNT and YYREEE (reference sequence). CDR3 sequence: CASSPRPGNSGANVLTF. The CDR3 DNA is TGTGCCAGCAGCCCCCGACCGGGGAACTCTGGGGCCAACGTCCTGACTTTC.